What follows describes a single TCR beta chain. Its antigen is unknown. These data come from a study of T cell responses to AZD1222 COVID-19 vaccine. Study-level findings and limits: Just a handful of AZD1222 recipients were seropositive at baseline. With two AZD1222 doses given, Spike-specific TCR breadth and depth both rose. Targeting of unmutated variant regions was reportedly seen in nearly half of spike-specific TCRs.

There are 13 residues in the CDR3. V lost 7 bases to trimming and J lost 0 bases, with 9 bases between them. Germline loops: CDR1 LGHNT, CDR2 FRNRAP. Sequencing was performed with immunoSEQ multiplex PCR; in TCRdb, only in-frame clones are kept and a portion is missing. The sample contains 150,000 to 200,000 clones, about 90% of which appear only once. The source of this sequence is an adult who received the AZD1222 COVID-19 vaccine. Sample: peripheral blood, taken 28 days after the second AZD1222 dose. This chain connects TRBV12-5 to TRBJ1-1; D gene unclear. CDR3 coding DNA: TGTGCTAGTGTGTGGAATATGAACACTGAAGCTTTCTTT. Amino acids: CASVWNMNTEAFF.